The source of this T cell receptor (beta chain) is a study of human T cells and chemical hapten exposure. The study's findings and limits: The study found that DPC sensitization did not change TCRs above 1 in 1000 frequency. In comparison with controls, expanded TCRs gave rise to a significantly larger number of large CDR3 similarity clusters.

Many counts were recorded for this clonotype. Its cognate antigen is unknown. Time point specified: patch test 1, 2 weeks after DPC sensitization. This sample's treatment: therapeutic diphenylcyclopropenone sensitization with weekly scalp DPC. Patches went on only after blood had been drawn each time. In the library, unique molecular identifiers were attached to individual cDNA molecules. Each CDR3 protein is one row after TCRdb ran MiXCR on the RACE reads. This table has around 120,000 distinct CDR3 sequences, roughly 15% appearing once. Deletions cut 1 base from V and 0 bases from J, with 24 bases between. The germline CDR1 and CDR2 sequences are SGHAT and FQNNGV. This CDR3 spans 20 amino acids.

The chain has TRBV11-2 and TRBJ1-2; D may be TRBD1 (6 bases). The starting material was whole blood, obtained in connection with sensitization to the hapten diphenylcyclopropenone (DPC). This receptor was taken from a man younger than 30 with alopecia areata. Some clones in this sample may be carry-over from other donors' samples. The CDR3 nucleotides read TGTGCCAGCAGCTTAGGGCCTCTGAAGCCCCAGGGGCCAGCTAACTATGGCTACACCTTC. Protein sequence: CASSLGPLKPQGPANYGYTF.